The 18 T cell receptor beta chains below all came from one sample that was sequenced in a study of shared clonotypes between healthy human individuals. Clones were read by immunoSEQ multiplex PCR, and TCRdb kept only the in-frame ones, dropping some. Here the sample spans 550,000 to 700,000 clones, approximately 73% being singletons. Sequences were obtained from memory CD4+ T cells sorted from blood. This sample's subset: CD45RA-negative fraction. These receptors all come from a woman aged 25-40 years in good health.

The chain has TRBV10-3 and TRBJ1-3, with D maybe TRBD1 (5 bases). CDR3 length equals 15 residues. With 2 bases removed from V and 0 bases from J, the gap between germline ends came to 8 bases. Looked up from germline, CDR1 is ENHRY and CDR2 is SYGVKD. The DNA of the CDR3 is TGTGCCATCAGTGAGACAGGCCTCTCTGGAAACACCATATATTTT. Amino acid sequence: CAISETGLSGNTIYF.

J is TRBJ2-5 and V is TRBV18, with D perhaps TRBD1 (5 bases). In germline, CDR1 is KGHSH, CDR2 LQKENI. V was cut by 2 bases and J by 5 bases, with 15 bases left in between. CDR3 length: 15 residues. The CDR3 spells CASSPTAGSGETQYF. CDR3 bases: TGTGCCAGCTCACCAACGGCAGGGTCTGGGGAGACCCAGTACTTC. The entire variable domain, with the rest obtained from reference TRBV18 and TRBJ2-5, is as follows: NAGVMQNPRHLVRRRGQEARLRCSPMKGHSHVYWYRQLPEEGLKFMVYLQKENIIDESGMPKERFSAEFPKEGPSILRIQQVVRGDSAAYFCASSPTAGSGETQYFGPGTRLLVL.

This chain uses TRBV5-1 with TRBJ2-3; 12 nucleotides match TRBD2. Germline V lookup: CDR1 SGHRS, CDR2 YFSETQ. The CDR3 is made up of 16 amino acids. Losses at the gene ends were 4 bases for V and 0 bases for J; bases not matched to a gene: 3. The CDR3: CASSAGTSGSTDTQYF. DNA of the CDR3: TGCGCCAGCAGCGCCGGGACTAGCGGGAGCACAGATACGCAGTATTTT.

In this sample, this clone turned up once. The chain joins TRBV5-4 to TRBJ2-5; a weak D match, TRBD2 (6 bases). The CDR3 covers 13 residues. The V gene lost 10 bases and the J gene lost 1 base, with 14 bases spanning the gap. Germline CDR1 is SGHNT and CDR2 is YYREEE (reference sequence). CDR3 in amino acids: CAGGTESQETQYF. For the CDR3, the DNA is TGTGCCGGGGGGACCGAAAGCCAAGAGACCCAGTACTTC.

This chain links TRBV5-6 with TRBJ2-7; D perhaps matches TRBD2 (6 bases). The germline V gene encodes CDR1 SGHDT and CDR2 YYEEEE. V dropped 4 bases and J dropped 2 bases, with 13 bases sitting between them. This CDR3 spans 14 amino acids. CDR3 in DNA: TGTGCCAGCAGCCGGAGGGGCAGTCCCTACGAGCAGTACTTC. This encodes CASSRRGSPYEQYF.

This sequence joins TRBV7-9 and TRBJ2-2; no clear D gene. This CDR3 comprises 15 residues. V shed 6 bases and J shed 2 bases, with 13 bases lying between them. Germline CDR1 reads SEHNR; CDR2 reads FQNEAQ (reference sequence). The CDR3 DNA reads TGTGCCAGCAGACCCATTGACATCAACACCGGGGAGCTGTTTTTT. Translating it yields CASRPIDINTGELFF.

This clone was seen a few times. This chain uses TRBV7-7 with TRBJ2-5; no reliable D call. Germline lookup yields CDR1 SSHAT and CDR2 FNYEAQ (reference sequence). V was clipped by 5 bases and J by 4 bases, with 14 bases between them. This CDR3 comprises 14 residues. The CDR3 spells CASSPRQGGETQYF. DNA of the CDR3: TGTGCCAGCAGCCCTCGCCAAGGCGGAGAGACCCAGTACTTC.

V and J are TRBV21-1 and TRBJ1-1. TRBV21-1 is a pseudogene locus. The CDR3 runs 14 residues. CDR3 in amino acids: CASSPQRENTEAFF. CDR3 DNA: TGTGCCAGCAGCCCCCAGAGGGAGAACACTGAAGCTTTCTTT.

As concerns this clone: At the DNA level, this CDR3 is encoded by other sequences in the same sample as well. This chain links TRBV5-1 with TRBJ1-3; D is unresolved. The CDR3 covers 14 residues. Germline lookup yields CDR1 SGHRS and CDR2 YFSETQ. Trimming stripped 0 bases from V and 4 bases from J, with 8 bases between. The CDR3 region has the DNA TGCGCCAGCAGCTTGGCCAGCGAAGGAAACACCATATATTTT. Its protein product is CASSLASEGNTIYF.

V usage is TRBV5-1 and J usage is TRBJ2-1, with D possibly matching TRBD1 (6 bases). The CDR3 sequence is 14 residues long. Trimming removed 2 bases from V and 3 bases from J, with 9 bases in between. Germline V gives CDR1 SGHRS, CDR2 YFSETQ. CDR3: CASSFSQGYNEQFF. The CDR3, as DNA: TGCGCCAGCAGCTTCTCACAGGGCTACAATGAGCAGTTCTTC.

This clone occurred a few times. This chain uses TRBV10-2 with TRBJ1-2, with a tentative D call TRBD1 (6 bases). Trimming removed 6 bases at V and 4 bases at J, with 21 bases between. The CDR3 has 16 amino acids. Germline V CDR1 and CDR2: WSHSY, SAAADI. CDR3 sequence (DNA): TGCGCCAGCAGCCGAGGGGGTACCCCCCAGGTCTATGGCTACACCTTC. Translation gives CASSRGGTPQVYGYTF.

This CDR3 is CASSLGGLAVNTGELFF. CDR3 DNA: TGTGCCAGCAGCTTAGGGGGACTAGCCGTGAACACCGGGGAGCTGTTTTTT. The chain carries TRBV13 and TRBJ2-2; 9 nucleotides align to TRBD2. The CDR3 runs to 17 residues. With 0 bases clipped from V and 1 base from J, the junction kept 3 bases outside the gene matches. Germline V CDR1 and CDR2: PRHDT, FYEKMQ (reference sequence).

This CDR3 is CASVEGQTQAEYF. CDR3 DNA: TGTGCCAGCGTGGAAGGACAAACCCAGGCCGAGTACTTC. The chain recombines TRBV6-6 with TRBJ2-5; perhaps TRBD1 as D (5 bases). The CDR3 covers 13 residues. Trimming took off 8 bases at V and 12 bases at J, with 22 bases between the two ends. Germline-derived CDR1 and CDR2 are MNHNY and SVGAGI (reference sequence).

The rearrangement links TRBV4-1 to TRBJ1-2, with 7 bases identical to TRBD1. V dropped 1 base and J dropped 5; count of bases not matched to a gene: 7. CDR1 and CDR2 (germline): MGHRA, YSYEKL. The CDR3 totals 15 residues. CDR3 coding DNA: TGCGCCAGCAGCCAAGTCGTACAGGGGAGGTATGGCTACACCTTC. Encoded protein: CASSQVVQGRYGYTF.

This chain joins TRBV18 and TRBJ1-1; maybe TRBD1 (6 bases). V was shortened by 3 bases and J by 4 bases, with 18 bases between the two germline ends. Per germline, CDR1 KGHSH and CDR2 LQKENI. This CDR3 is built from 16 residues. CDR3 in amino acids: CASSPKILEGGTEAFF. In nucleotides, the CDR3 is TGTGCCAGCTCACCCAAAATTTTGGAGGGGGGCACTGAAGCTTTCTTT.

CDR3 nucleotides: TGTGCCAGCAGCGTCCAGGGGGCCTCGGACATTCAGTACTTC. It encodes CASSVQGASDIQYF. The chain is built from TRBV5-4 and TRBJ2-4; 8 bases fit TRBD1. Germline V CDR1 and CDR2: SGHNT, YYREEE (reference sequence). J lost 8 bases, V lost 4 bases, and 8 bases had no gene match. The CDR3 has 14 residues.

The J gene is TRBJ1-1, the V gene TRBV27; 9 bases match TRBD1. The CDR3 spans 17 residues. V was pared by 3 bases and J by 0 bases, with 8 bases of the junction left unmatched. Germline V gene sequence: CDR1 MNHEY, CDR2 SMNVEV (reference sequence). The CDR3 DNA reads as TGTGCCAGCAGTTTCCGGATGGACAGGGGCTTGAACACTGAAGCTTTCTTT. It encodes CASSFRMDRGLNTEAFF.

The chain uses TRBV28 and TRBJ2-3, with D unclear. V was cut by 5 bases and J by 0 bases, with 12 bases left in between. Looked up from germline, CDR1 is MDHEN and CDR2 is SYDVKM. This CDR3 region has 15 residues. The CDR3 loop reads CASSGSSSSTDTQYF. The CDR3 bases are TGTGCCAGCAGTGGCAGCAGCAGTAGCACAGATACGCAGTATTTT.